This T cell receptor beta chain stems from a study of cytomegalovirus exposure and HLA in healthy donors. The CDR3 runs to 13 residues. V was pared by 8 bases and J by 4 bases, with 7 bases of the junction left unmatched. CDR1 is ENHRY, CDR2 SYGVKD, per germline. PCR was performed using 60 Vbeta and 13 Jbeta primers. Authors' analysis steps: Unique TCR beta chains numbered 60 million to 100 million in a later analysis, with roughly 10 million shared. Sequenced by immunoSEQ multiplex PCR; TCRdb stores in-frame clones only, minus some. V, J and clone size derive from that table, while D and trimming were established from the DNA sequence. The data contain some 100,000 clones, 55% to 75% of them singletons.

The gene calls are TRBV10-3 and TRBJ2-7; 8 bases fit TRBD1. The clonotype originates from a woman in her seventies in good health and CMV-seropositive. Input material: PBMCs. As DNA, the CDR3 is TGTGCCATCGGCCGGGACAGGAAGTACGAGCAGTACTTC. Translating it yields CAIGRDRKYEQYF.